What follows are 13 T cell receptor beta chains derived from one specimen sequenced in a study of glioma-infiltrating T cells after dendritic cell vaccination (dated by TCRdb to the mid-2010s). The library was obtained by the immunoSEQ multiplex PCR assay. Imported from immuneACCESS, the table was reduced by TCRdb to in-frame sequences with V and J called. These copies leave out some clones; in studies compared against another copy, an unresolved V gene accounts for under half, and the cause of the remainder is not known. For this sample the table gives roughly 85,000 clones, of which 85% were detected only once. About 8.5% of the sample comes from the top ten. Reading the label with the study, this specimen's time point is: after dendritic cell vaccination, including at tumor progression/relapse. Sequenced material: blood, taken after dendritic cell vaccination. These receptors originate from a human donor with glioblastoma.

The chain recombines TRBV19 with TRBJ2-1; D possibly corresponds to TRBD2 (5 bases). V lost 3 bases to trimming and J lost 9 bases, with 12 bases between them. Germline CDR1 is LNHDA and CDR2 is SQIVND (reference sequence). The CDR3 loop spans 13 amino acids. The CDR3 loop is CASSIGRGVEQFF. The CDR3 DNA is TGTGCCAGTAGTATTGGTCGGGGTGTTGAGCAGTTCTTC. Full variable domain (rest looked up from reference TRBV19 and TRBJ2-1): DGGITQSPKYLFRKEGQNVTLSCEQNLNHDAMYWYRQDPGQGLRLIYYSQIVNDFQKGDIAEGYSVSREKKESFPLTVTSAQKNPTAFYLCASSIGRGVEQFFGPGTRLTVL.

The V call is TRBV10-3, the J call TRBJ2-3, with 9 positions matching TRBD1. Germline-derived CDR1 and CDR2 are ENHRY and SYGVKD. This CDR3 comprises 19 residues. With V trimmed by 0 bases and J by 2 bases, 12 bases remained unmatched. The CDR3 reads CAISESPPNTGGFTDTQYF. CDR3 nucleotides: TGTGCCATCAGTGAGTCGCCCCCAAATACAGGGGGCTTCACAGATACGCAGTATTTT.

The chain combines TRBV28 with TRBJ2-7; TRBD1 matches at 9 bases. Germline trimming cut 7 bases from V and 7 bases from J; bases unmatched to any gene: 11. The CDR3 has 14 residues. Looked up from germline, CDR1 is MDHEN and CDR2 is SYDVKM. In DNA form, the CDR3 reads TGTGCCAGCACTACCGGGACAGGGCTTCGGGAGCAGTACTTC. The encoded protein is CASTTGTGLREQYF.

V usage is TRBV7-2 and J usage is TRBJ1-1; the match to TRBD1 covers 7 bases. The CDR3 consists of 15 residues. V was clipped by 2 bases and J by 5 bases; unmatched bases: 8. Germline V gives CDR1 SGHTA, CDR2 FQGNSA. CDR3 nucleotides: TGTGCCAGCAGCTTAATGGACAGGACTACAACTGAAGCTTTCTTT. Translated: CASSLMDRTTTEAFF.

V usage is TRBV5-4 and J usage is TRBJ2-2, with 7 nucleotides matching TRBD1. The CDR3 extends over 14 amino acids. V lost 4 bases, J lost 1 base, and 1 base stayed unmatched. Germline V gene sequence: CDR1 SGHNT, CDR2 YYREEE (reference sequence). The CDR3 spells CASSRTGNTGELFF. The CDR3 coding sequence is TGTGCCAGCAGCCGGACAGGGAACACCGGGGAGCTGTTTTTT.

This chain links TRBV30 with TRBJ1-1, with D possibly being TRBD1 (5 bases). This CDR3 region has 13 residues. Trimming cost V 2 bases and J 0 bases, with 7 bases left between them. Per germline, CDR1 GTSNPN and CDR2 SVGIG (reference sequence). CDR3: CAWSTRVNTEAFF. The CDR3 coding sequence is TGTGCCTGGAGTACCAGGGTGAACACTGAAGCTTTCTTT.

This clone has just one count. The chain joins TRBV5-4 to TRBJ2-1, with 12 bases aligning to TRBD2. From germline, CDR1 is SGHNT and CDR2 YYREEE (reference sequence). CDR3 length: 14 amino acids. The junction had 4 bases not matched to a gene; V was cut back by 4 bases and J by 8 bases. CDR3 amino acids: CASSRSSGRDEQFF. The CDR3 bases are TGTGCCAGCAGCAGGTCTAGCGGGAGGGATGAGCAGTTCTTC.

The chain is built from TRBV19 and TRBJ2-6; D is perhaps TRBD1 (6 bases). This CDR3 has 19 residues. Germline V lookup: CDR1 LNHDA, CDR2 SQIVND (reference sequence). The V gene lost 6 bases and the J gene lost 3 bases, with 24 bases spanning the gap. The CDR3: CASSPDRLGFRGGANVLTF. The DNA for the CDR3 is TGTGCCAGTAGCCCCGACAGGCTGGGTTTTCGGGGTGGGGCCAACGTCCTGACTTTC.

This chain uses TRBV9 with TRBJ1-4, with D tentatively TRBD1 (6 bases). Germline lookup yields CDR1 SGDLS and CDR2 YYNGEE. This CDR3 contains 17 residues. Trimming removed 1 base from V and 7 bases from J, with 20 bases in between. The CDR3 here is CASSVKWTAASGEKLFF. CDR3 bases: TGTGCCAGCAGCGTAAAGTGGACAGCAGCGTCCGGTGAAAAACTGTTTTTT. The full variable domain, with the rest looked up from reference TRBV9 and TRBJ1-4, is DSGVTQTPKHLITATGQRVTLRCSPRSGDLSVYWYQQSLDQGLQFLIQYYNGEERAKGNILERFSAQQFPDLHSELNLSSLELGDSALYFCASSVKWTAASGEKLFFGSGTQLSVL.

The rearrangement uses TRBV18 and TRBJ2-7; tentatively, D is TRBD2 (6 bases). Germline-derived CDR1 and CDR2 are KGHSH and LQKENI. The length of the CDR3 is 17 residues. Trimming cost V 2 bases and J 2 bases, with 19 bases left between them. The CDR3 sequence: CASSPTLGLARAYEQYF. CDR3 DNA sequence: TGTGCCAGCTCACCAACCCTGGGACTCGCGCGGGCCTACGAGCAGTACTTC.

The chain has TRBV5-6 and TRBJ2-2, with D perhaps TRBD1 (5 bases). V lost 4 bases to trimming and J lost 8 bases, with 18 bases between them. Per the germline V gene, CDR1 is SGHDT and CDR2 is YYEEEE. The CDR3 covers 15 residues. DNA for the CDR3: TGTGCCAGCAGCCCCGAGGCAGGGTTTACAGGGGAGCTGTTTTTT. The encoded protein is CASSPEAGFTGELFF.

The gene calls are TRBV19 and TRBJ1-3; D is unclear. Germline values: CDR1 LNHDA, CDR2 SQIVND (reference sequence). The germline V and J ends were trimmed by 3 bases and 0 bases, with 12 bases remaining between them. This CDR3 has 16 residues. CDR3 loop: CASSIAGTISGNTIYF. The CDR3, as DNA: TGTGCCAGTAGTATCGCAGGAACCATCTCTGGAAACACCATATATTTT.

J is TRBJ2-5 and V is TRBV2; TRBD1 aligns across 7 bases. Germline assignment: CDR1 SNHLY and CDR2 FYNNEI. V was pared by 5 bases and J by 9 bases, with 18 bases of the junction left unmatched. CDR3 length: 16 amino acids. Here the CDR3 DNA reads TGTGCCAGCAGTCCCTGGACAGGAGTTCAAGAGTGGGCCCAGTACTTC. This encodes CASSPWTGVQEWAQYF.